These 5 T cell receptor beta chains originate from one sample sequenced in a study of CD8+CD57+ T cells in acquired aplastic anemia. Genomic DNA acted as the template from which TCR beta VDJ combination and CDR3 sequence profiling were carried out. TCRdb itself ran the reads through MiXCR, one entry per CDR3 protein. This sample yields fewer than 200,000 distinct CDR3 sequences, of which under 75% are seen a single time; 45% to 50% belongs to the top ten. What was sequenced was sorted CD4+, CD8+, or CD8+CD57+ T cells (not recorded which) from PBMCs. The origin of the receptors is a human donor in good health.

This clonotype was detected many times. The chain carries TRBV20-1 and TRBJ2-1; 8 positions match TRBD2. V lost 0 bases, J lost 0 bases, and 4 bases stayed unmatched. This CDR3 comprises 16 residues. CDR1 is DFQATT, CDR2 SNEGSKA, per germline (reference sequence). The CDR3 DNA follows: TGCAGTGCTAGAGAACTAGCGGCCAGCTCCTACAATGAGCAGTTCTTC. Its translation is CSARELAASSYNEQFF.

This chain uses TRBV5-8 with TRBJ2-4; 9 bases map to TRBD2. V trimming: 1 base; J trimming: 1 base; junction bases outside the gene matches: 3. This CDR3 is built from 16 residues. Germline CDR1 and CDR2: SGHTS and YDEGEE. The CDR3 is CASSLRAGGAKNIQYF. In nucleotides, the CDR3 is TGTGCCAGCAGCTTGAGGGCGGGAGGGGCCAAAAACATTCAGTACTTC.

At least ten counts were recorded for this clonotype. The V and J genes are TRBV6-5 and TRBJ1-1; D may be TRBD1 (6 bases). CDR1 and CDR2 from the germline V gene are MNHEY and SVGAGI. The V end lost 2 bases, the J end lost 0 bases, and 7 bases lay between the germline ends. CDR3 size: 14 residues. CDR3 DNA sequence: TGTGCCAGCAGTTACACAGGGATGAACACTGAAGCTTTCTTT. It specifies CASSYTGMNTEAFF.

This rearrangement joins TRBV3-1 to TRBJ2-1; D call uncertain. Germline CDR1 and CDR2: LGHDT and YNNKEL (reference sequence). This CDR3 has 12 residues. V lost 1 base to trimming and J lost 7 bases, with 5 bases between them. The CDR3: CASSQAANEQFF. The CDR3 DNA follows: TGTGCCAGCAGCCAAGCGGCAAATGAGCAGTTCTTC.

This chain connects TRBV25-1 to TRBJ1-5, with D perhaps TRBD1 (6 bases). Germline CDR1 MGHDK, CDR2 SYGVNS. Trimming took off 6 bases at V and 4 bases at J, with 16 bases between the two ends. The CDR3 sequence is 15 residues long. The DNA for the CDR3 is TGTGCCAGCAGCCCCACGGGCAGGGGTAATCAGCCCCAGCATTTT. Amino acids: CASSPTGRGNQPQHF.